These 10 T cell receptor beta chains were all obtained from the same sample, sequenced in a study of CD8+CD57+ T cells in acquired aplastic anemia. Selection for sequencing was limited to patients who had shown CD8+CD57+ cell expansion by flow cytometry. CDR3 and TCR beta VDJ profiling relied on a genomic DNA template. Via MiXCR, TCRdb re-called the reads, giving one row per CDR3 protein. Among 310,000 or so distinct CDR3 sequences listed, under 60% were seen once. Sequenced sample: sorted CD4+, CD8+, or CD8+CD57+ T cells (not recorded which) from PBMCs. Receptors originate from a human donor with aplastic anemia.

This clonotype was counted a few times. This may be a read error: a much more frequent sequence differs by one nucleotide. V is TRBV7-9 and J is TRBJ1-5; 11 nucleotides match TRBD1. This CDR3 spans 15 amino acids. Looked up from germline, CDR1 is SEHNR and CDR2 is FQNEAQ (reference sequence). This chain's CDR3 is CASSGTGGRNQPRHF. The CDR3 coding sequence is TGTGCCAGCAGCGGGACAGGGGGACGCAATCAGCCCCGGCATTTT.

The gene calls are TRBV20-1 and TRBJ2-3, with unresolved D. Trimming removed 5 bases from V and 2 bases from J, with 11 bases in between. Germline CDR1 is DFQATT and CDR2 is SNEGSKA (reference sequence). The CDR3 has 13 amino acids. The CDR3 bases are TGCAGTGCTCGTGGGCTGACCACAGATACGCAGTATTTT. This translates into CSARGLTTDTQYF.

The CDR3 nucleotides read TGCAGTGCTAGGAGAACGGATCAGCCCCAGCATTTT. Encoded protein: CSARRTDQPQHF. The chain has TRBV20-1 and TRBJ1-5; D is uncertain. The CDR3 extends over 12 amino acids. V was clipped by 3 bases and J by 5 bases, with 8 bases between them. CDR1 is DFQATT and CDR2 is SNEGSKA in the germline V gene (reference sequence).

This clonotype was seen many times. CDR3 DNA sequence: TGTGCCAGCAGCCGGACAGGGGGAGCCTACAATGAGCAGTTCTTC. Translating it yields CASSRTGGAYNEQFF. The V gene is TRBV11-1, the J gene TRBJ2-1; 10 bases line up with TRBD1. The CDR3 totals 15 residues. The germline V gene has CDR1 SGHAT and CDR2 FQDESV (reference sequence). The J segment lost 2 bases and the V segment lost 5 bases, leaving 3 bases of the junction unmatched. Looking up the rest from reference TRBV11-1 and TRBJ2-1 gives the full variable domain: EAEVAQSPRYKITEKSQAVAFWCDPISGHATLYWYRQILGQGPELLVQFQDESVVDDSQLPKDRFSAERLKGVDSTLKIQPAELGDSAMYLCASSRTGGAYNEQFFGPGTRLTVL.

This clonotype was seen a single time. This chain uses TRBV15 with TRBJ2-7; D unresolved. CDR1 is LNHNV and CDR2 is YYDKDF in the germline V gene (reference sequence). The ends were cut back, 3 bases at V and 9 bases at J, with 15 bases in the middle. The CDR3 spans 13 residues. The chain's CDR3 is CATSSERGPPQYF. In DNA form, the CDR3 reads TGTGCCACCAGCAGTGAAAGAGGCCCGCCGCAGTACTTC.

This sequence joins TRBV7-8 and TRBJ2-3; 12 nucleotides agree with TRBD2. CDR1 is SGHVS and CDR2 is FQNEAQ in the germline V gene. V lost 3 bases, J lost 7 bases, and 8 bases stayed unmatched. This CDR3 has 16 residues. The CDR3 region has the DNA TGTGCCAGCAGCTTCCTCTCGACTAGCGGGGGACATACGCAGTATTTT. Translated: CASSFLSTSGGHTQYF.

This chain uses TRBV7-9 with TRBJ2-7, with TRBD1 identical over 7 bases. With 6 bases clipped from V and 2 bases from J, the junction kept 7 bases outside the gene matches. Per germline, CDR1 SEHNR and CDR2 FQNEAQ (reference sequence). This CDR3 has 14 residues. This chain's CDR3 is CASSFDRVAYEQYF. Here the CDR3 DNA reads TGTGCCAGCAGTTTTGACAGGGTGGCCTACGAGCAGTACTTC.

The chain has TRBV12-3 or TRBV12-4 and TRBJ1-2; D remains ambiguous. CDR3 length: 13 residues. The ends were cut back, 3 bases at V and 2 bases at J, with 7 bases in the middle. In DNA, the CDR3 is TGTGCCAGCAGTTTTTCACGGAACTATGGCTACACCTTC. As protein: CASSFSRNYGYTF.

CDR3 region: CASSLVSNEQYF. CDR3 in DNA: TGCGCCAGCAGCTTGGTGAGTAATGAGCAGTACTTC. This sequence joins TRBV5-1 and TRBJ2-7; D call uncertain. Germline V gives CDR1 SGHRS, CDR2 YFSETQ. V dropped 0 bases and J dropped 7 bases, with 8 bases sitting between them. This CDR3 is built from 12 residues.

As DNA, the CDR3 is TGTGCCAGCAGTCCGGGGAGGGACAGGGCCTACGAGCAGTACTTC. It codes for CASSPGRDRAYEQYF. The J gene is TRBJ2-7, the V gene TRBV9, with 9 bases fitting TRBD1. Germline V lookup: CDR1 SGDLS, CDR2 YYNGEE. The CDR3 consists of 15 residues. With 5 bases clipped from V and 2 bases from J, the junction kept 8 bases outside the gene matches.